This TCR beta chain was sequenced in a study of T cells in Graves' hyperthyroidism and ophthalmopathy. Findings and limits, study-wide: Ophthalmopathy was distinguished from stable hyperthyroidism by 13 V-J signatures.

From RNA transcripts, TCR beta CDR3 regions were amplified. The study used the HTBI primer set for a first-round RT-PCR of the TCR CDR3. TCRdb re-called the multiplex PCR reads through MiXCR, storing one row per CDR3 protein. Among over 200,000 distinct CDR3 sequences, roughly 17% were seen once, and the ten largest hold around 50%. The CDR3 length is 15 residues. The germline gives CDR1 MNHEY, CDR2 SVGAGI. The V and J ends lost 2 bases and 10 bases, in that order; junction bases with no gene match: 6. A note on this clonotype: Its specificity is not known.

V usage is TRBV6-5 and J usage is TRBJ1-6; 9 positions agree with TRBD1. This receptor was obtained from a middle-aged man with Graves' hyperthyroidism. Sequenced sample: blood. CDR3: CASSYQTGGESPLHF. The CDR3 DNA follows: TGTGCCAGCAGTTACCAGACAGGGGGTGAATCACCCCTCCACTTT.